This record looks at one TCR beta chain sequence and its context. V lost 7 bases to trimming and J lost 8 bases, with 21 bases between them. This CDR3 is 14 amino acids long. Germline V gene sequence: CDR1 SNHLY, CDR2 FYNNEI. This entry belongs to a study of blood T cell repertoires in COVID-19. Assay used: immunoSEQ multiplex PCR; TCRdb lists only in-frame clones, some missing. In the table there are approximately 220,000 clones, 80% to 90% of which are singletons. The sequence was obtained from a woman aged 60 to 75 who had recovered from COVID-19. The sequenced sample consisted of peripheral blood. This chain connects TRBV2 to TRBJ2-7, with a weak D call TRBD2 (6 bases). The CDR3 nucleotides read TGTGCCAGCATACGGGACTCCAGACCTACGAAGCAGTACTTC. Encoded protein: CASIRDSRPTKQYF.